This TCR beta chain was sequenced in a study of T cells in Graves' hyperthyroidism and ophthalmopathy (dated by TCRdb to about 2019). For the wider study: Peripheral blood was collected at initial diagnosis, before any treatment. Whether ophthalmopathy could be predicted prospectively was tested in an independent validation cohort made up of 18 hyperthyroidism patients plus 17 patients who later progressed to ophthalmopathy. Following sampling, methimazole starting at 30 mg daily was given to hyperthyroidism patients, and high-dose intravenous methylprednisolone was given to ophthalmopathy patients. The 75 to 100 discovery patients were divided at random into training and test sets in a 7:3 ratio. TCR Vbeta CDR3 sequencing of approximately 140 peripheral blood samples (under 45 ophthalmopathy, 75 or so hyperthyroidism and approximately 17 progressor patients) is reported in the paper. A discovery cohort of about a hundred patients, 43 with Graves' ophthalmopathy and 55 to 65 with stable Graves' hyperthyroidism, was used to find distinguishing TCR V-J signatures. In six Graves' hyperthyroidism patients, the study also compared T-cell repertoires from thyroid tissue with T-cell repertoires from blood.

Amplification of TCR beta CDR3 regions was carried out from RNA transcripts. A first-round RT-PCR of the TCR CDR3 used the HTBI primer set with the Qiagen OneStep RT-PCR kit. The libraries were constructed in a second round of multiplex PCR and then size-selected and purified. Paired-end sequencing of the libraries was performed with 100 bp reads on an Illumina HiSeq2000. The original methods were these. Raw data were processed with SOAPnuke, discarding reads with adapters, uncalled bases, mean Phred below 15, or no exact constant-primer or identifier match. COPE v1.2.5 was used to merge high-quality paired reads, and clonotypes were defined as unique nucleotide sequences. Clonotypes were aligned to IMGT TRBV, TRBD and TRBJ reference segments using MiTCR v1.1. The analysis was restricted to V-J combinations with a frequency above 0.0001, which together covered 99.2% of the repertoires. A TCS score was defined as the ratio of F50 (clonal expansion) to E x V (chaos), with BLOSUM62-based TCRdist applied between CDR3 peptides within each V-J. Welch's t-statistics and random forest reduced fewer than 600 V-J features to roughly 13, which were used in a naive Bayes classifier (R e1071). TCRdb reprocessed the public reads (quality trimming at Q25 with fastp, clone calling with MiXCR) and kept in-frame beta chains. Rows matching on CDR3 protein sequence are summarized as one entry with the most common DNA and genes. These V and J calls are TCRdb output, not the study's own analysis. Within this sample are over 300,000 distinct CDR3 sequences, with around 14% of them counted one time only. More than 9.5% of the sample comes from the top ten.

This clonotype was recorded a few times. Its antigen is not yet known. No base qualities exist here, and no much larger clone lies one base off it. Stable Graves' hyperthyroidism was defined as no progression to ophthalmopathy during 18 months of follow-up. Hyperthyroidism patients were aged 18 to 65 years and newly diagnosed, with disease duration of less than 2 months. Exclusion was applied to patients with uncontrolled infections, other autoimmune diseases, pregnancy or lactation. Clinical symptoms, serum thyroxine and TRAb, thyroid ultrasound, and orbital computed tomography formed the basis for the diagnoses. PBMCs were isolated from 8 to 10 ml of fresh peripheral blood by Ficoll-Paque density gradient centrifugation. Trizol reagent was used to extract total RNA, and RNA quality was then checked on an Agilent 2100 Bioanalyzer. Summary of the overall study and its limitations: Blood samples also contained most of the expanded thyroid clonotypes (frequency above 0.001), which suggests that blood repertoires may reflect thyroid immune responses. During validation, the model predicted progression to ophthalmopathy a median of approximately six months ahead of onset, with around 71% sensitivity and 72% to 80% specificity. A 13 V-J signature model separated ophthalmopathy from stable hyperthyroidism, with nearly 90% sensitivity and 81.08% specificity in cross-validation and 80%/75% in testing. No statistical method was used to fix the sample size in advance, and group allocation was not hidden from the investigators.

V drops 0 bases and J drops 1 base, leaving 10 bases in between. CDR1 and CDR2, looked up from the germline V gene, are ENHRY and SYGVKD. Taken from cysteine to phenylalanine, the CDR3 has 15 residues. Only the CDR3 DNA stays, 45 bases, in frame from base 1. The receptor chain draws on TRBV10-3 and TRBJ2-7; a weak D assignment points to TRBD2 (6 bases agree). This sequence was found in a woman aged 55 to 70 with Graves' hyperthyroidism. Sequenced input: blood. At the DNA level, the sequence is TGTGCCATCAGTGAGTCGTATGGGGGGTCCTACGAGCAGTACTTC. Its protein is CAISESYGGSYEQYF.